This T cell receptor (beta chain) was identified during a study of blood T cells in healthy people across ages. Next came a second PCR, run for about 7 to 12 cycles, which used a sample-barcoded 5' primer along with a J-beta primer mix. TCRdb called the 5' RACE reads again in MiXCR, with one record for every CDR3 protein. In the table there are some 890,000 distinct CDR3 sequences, about 29% of which are singletons. This CDR3 is built from 13 residues. Germline values: CDR1 SQVTM, CDR2 ANQGSEA. V was clipped by 6 bases and J by 4 bases; unmatched bases: 6. This same sample was also part of a study on T cells of mothers and their children. That study adds: The TCR beta CDR3 read count exceeded 9 million for each mother and was several million for each child. Slightly higher overlap, not significant, was seen in related mother-child pairs than in unrelated pairs.

The chain recombines TRBV29-1 with TRBJ1-1; 9 bases map to TRBD1. The specimen sequenced was blood. The TCR sequence derives from a woman in her thirties or forties in good health. CDR3 sequence: CSVRDRVGTEAFF. CDR3 nucleotide sequence: TGCAGCGTGAGGGACAGGGTTGGCACTGAAGCTTTCTTT. Using reference TRBV29-1 and TRBJ1-1 for the parts outside the CDR3, the full variable domain is SAVISQKPSRDICQRGTSLTIQCQVDSQVTMMFWYRQQPGQSLTLIATANQGSEATYESGFVIDKFPISRPNLTFSTLTVSNMSPEDSSIYLCSVRDRVGTEAFFGQGTRLTVV.